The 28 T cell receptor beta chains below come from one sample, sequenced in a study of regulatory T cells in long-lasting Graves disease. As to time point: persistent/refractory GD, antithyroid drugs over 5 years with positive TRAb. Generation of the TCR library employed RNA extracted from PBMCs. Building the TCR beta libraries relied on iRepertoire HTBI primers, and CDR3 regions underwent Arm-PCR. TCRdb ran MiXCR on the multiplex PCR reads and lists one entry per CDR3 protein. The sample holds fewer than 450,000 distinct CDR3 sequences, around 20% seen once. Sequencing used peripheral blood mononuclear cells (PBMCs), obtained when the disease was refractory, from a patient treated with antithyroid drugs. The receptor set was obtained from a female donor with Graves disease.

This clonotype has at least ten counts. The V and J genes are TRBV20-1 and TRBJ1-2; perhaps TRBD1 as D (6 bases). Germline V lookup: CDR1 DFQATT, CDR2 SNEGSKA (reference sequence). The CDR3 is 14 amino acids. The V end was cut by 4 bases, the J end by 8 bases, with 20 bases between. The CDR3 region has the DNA TGCAGTGCTATTCAGGGGAGGGACTGGGGCGGCTACACCTTC. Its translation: CSAIQGRDWGGYTF.

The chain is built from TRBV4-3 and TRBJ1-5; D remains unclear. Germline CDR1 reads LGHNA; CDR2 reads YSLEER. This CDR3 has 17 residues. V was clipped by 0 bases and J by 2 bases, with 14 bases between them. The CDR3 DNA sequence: TGCGCCAGCAGCCAAGATACGGTGCCCTTGGGCAATCAGCCCCAGCATTTT. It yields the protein CASSQDTVPLGNQPQHF.

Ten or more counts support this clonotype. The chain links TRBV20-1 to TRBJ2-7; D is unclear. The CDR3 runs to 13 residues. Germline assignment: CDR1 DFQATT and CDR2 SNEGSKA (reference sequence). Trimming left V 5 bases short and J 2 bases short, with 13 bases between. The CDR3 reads CSARPTNAYEQYF. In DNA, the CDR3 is TGCAGTGCTCGTCCGACCAACGCCTACGAGCAGTACTTC.

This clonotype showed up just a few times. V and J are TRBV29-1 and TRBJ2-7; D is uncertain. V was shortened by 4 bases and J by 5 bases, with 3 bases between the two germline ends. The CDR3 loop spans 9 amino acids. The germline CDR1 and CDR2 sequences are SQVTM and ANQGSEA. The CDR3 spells CSVGDEQYF. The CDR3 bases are TGCAGCGTTGGCGACGAGCAGTACTTC.

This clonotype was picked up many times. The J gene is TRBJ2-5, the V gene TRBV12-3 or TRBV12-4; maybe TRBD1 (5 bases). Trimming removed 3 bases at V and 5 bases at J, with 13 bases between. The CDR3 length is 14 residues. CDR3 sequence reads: CASSLVRGRETQYF. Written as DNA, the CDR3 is TGTGCCAGCAGTTTGGTTAGGGGCCGGGAGACCCAGTACTTC.

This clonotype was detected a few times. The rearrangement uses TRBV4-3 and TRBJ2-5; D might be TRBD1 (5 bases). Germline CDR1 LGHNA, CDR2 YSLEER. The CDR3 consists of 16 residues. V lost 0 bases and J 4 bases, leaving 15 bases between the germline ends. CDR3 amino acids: CASSQDRAGRGETQYF. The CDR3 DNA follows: TGCGCCAGCAGCCAAGATAGAGCAGGAAGGGGAGAGACCCAGTACTTC.

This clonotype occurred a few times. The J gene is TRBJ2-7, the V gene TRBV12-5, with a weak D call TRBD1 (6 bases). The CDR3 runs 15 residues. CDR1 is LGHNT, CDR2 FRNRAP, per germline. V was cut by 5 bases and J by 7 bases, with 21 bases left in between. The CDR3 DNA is TGTGCTAGTGGTCCACCTTACAGGGCGTTGAGGGAGCAGTACTTC. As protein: CASGPPYRALREQYF. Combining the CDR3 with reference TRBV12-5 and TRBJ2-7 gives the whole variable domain DARVTQTPRHKVTEMGQEVTMRCQPILGHNTVFWYRQTMMQGLELLAYFRNRAPLDDSGMPKDRFSAEMPDATLATLKIQPSEPRDSAVYFCASGPPYRALREQYFGPGTRLTVT.

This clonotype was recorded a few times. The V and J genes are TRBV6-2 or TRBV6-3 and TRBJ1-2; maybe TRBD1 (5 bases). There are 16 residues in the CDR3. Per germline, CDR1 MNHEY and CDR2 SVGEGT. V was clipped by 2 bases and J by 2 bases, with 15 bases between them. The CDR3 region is CASSYPFLGTNYGYTF. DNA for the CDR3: TGTGCCAGCAGTTACCCTTTTTTGGGGACGAACTATGGCTACACCTTC.

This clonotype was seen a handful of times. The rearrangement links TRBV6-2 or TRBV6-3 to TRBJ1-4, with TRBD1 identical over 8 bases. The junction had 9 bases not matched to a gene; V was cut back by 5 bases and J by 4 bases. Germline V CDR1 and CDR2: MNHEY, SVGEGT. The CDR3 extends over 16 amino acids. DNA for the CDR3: TGTGCCAGCAGTGACAGACAGGGGATGTTTAATGAAAAACTGTTTTTT. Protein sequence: CASSDRQGMFNEKLFF.

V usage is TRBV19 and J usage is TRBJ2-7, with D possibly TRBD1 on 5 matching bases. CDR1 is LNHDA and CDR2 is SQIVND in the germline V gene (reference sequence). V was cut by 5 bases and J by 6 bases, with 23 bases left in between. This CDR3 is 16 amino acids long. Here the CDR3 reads CASSRLPQGTLSEQYF. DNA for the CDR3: TGTGCCAGTAGTCGTCTCCCTCAGGGAACCCTCTCCGAGCAGTACTTC.

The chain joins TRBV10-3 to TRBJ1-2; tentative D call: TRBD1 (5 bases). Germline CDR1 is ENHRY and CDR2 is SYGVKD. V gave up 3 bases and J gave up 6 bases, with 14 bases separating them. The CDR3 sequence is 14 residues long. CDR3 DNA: TGTGCCATCAGTGAACGAGACAGAGAAGATGGCTACACCTTC. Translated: CAISERDREDGYTF.

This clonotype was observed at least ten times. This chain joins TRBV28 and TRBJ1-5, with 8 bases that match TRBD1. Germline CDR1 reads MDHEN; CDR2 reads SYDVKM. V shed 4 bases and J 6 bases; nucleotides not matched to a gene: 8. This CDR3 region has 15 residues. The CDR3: CASSSPGGAGQPQHF. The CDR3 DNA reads TGTGCCAGCAGTTCGCCAGGGGGCGCAGGTCAGCCCCAGCATTTT. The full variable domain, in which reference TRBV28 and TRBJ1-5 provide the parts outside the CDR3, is DVKVTQSSRYLVKRTGEKVFLECVQDMDHENMFWYRQDPGLGLRLIYFSYDVKMKEKGDIPEGYSVSREKKERFSLILESASTNQTSMYLCASSSPGGAGQPQHFGDGTRLSIL.

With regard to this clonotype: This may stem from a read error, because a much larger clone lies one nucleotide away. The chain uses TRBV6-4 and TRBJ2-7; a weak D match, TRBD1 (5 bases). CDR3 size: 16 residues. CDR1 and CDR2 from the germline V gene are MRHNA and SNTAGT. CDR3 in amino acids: CASSDSWGDRSYGQYF. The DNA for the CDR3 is TGTGCCAGCAGTGACTCGTGGGGCGACCGCTCCTACGGGCAGTACTTC.

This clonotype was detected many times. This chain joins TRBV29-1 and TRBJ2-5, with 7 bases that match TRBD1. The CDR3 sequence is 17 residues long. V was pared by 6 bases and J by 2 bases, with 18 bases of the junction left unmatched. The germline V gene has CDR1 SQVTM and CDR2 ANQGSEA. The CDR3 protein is CSVSKLTGYEWQETQYF. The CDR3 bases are TGCAGCGTCTCAAAACTGACAGGGTATGAGTGGCAAGAGACCCAGTACTTC.

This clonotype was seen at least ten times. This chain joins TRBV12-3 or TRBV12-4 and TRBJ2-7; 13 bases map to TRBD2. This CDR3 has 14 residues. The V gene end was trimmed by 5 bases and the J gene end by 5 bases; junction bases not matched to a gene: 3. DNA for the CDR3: TGTGCCAGCAGTCCTGGACTAGCGGGAGACGAGCAGTACTTC. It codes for CASSPGLAGDEQYF.

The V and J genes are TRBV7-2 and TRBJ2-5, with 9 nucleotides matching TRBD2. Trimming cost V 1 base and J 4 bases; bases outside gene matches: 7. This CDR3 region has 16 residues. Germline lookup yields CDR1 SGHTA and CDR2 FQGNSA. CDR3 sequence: CASSLGAGGPLETQYF. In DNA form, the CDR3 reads TGTGCCAGCAGCTTAGGTGCGGGAGGGCCTCTAGAGACCCAGTACTTC. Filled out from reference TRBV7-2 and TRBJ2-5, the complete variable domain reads GAGVSQSPSNKVTEKGKDVELRCDPISGHTALYWYRQSLGQGLEFLIYFQGNSAPDKSGLPSDRFSAERTGGSVSTLTIQRTQQEDSAVYLCASSLGAGGPLETQYFGPGTRLLVL.

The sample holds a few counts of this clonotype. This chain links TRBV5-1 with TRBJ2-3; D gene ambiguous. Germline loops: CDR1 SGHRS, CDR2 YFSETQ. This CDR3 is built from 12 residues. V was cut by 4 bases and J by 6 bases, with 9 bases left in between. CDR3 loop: CASSMPQDTQYF. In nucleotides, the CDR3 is TGCGCCAGCAGCATGCCCCAGGATACGCAGTATTTT.

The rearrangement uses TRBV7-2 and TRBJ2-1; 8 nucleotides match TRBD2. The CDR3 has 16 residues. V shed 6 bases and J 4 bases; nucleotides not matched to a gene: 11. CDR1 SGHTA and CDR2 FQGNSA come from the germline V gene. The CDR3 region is CASRDPATSGYNEQFF. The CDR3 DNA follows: TGTGCCAGCAGAGACCCCGCCACTAGCGGTTACAATGAGCAGTTCTTC.

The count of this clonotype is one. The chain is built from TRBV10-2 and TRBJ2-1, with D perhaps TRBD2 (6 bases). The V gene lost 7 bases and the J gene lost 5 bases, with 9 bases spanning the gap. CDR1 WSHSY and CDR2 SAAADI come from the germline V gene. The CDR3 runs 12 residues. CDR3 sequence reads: CASMIADNEQFF. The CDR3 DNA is TGCGCCAGCATGATAGCGGACAATGAGCAGTTCTTC.

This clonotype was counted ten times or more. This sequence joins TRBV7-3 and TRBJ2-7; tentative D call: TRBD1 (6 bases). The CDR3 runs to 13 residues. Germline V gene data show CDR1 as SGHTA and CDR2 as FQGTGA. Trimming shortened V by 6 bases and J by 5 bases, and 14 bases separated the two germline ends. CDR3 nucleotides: TGTGCCAGCAGTCAAGGTCCAGGGGACGAGCAGTACTTC. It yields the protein CASSQGPGDEQYF.

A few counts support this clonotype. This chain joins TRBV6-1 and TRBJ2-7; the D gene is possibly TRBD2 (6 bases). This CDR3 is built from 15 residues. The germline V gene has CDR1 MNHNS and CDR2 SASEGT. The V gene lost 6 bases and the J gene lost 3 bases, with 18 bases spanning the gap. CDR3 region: CASRQSGSSNYEQYF. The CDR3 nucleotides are TGTGCCAGCAGGCAGAGCGGGTCTTCAAACTACGAGCAGTACTTC.

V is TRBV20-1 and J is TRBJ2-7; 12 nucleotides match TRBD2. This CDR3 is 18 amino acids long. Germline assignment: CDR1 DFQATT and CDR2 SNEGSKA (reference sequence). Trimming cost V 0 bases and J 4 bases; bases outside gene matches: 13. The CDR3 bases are TGCAGTGCTAGAGATCTGTTCCCGGCTAGCGGGGGGGGATACGAGCAGTACTTC. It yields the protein CSARDLFPASGGGYEQYF.

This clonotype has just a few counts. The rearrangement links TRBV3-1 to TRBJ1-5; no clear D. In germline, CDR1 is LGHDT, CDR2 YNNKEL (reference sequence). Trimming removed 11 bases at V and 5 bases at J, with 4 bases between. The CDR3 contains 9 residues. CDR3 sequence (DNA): TGTGCCGGCCATCAGCCCCAGCATTTT. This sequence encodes CAGHQPQHF.

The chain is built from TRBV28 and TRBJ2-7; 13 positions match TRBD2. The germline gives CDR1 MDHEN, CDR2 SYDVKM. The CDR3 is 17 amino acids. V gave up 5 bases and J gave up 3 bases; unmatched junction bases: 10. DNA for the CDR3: TGTGCCAGCAGTCCCGGACTAGCGGGGGATAAAGGCTACGAGCAGTACTTC. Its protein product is CASSPGLAGDKGYEQYF.

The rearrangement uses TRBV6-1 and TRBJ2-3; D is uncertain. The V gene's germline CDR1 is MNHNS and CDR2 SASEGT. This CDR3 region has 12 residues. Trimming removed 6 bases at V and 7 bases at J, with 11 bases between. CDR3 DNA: TGTGCCAGCAGCTCCCCGCGGAATACGCAGTATTTT. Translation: CASSSPRNTQYF.

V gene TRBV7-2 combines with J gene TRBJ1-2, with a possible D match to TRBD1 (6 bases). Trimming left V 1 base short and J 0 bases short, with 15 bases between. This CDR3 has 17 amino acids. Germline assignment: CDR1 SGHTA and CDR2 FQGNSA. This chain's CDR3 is CASSLGGGLKSNYGYTF. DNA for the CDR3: TGTGCCAGCAGCTTAGGTGGGGGGCTCAAGTCTAACTATGGCTACACCTTC.

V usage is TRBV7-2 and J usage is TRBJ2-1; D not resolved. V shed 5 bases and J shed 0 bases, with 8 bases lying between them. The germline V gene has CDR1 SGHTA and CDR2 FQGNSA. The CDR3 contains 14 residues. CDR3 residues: CASSRQSSYNEQFF. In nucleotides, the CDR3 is TGTGCCAGCAGCCGTCAGAGCTCCTACAATGAGCAGTTCTTC.

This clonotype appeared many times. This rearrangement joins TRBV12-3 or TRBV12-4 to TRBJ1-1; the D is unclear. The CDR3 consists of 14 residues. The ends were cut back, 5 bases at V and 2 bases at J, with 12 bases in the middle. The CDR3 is CASSPRASNTEAFF. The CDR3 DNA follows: TGTGCCAGCAGTCCAAGGGCCTCAAACACTGAAGCTTTCTTT.